This T cell receptor (beta chain) appears in the sequencing data of a study of blood T cell repertoires in COVID-19 (dated by TCRdb to between 2020 and 2021). Notes on the research overall: Samples covering the acute and convalescent phases of COVID-19 were provided by collaborators in the United States, Italy and Spain. The material from the prospective study consisted of cDNA or gDNA derived from T cells, B-cell-depleted T cells, or PBMCs. Subjects who had been exposed to COVID-19, were actively infected with it, or had recovered from it provided the deeply sampled blood TCRbeta repertoires that made up the dataset. The repertoires were made available in a free public database intended to serve as a resource for research on the immune response to SARS-CoV-2. Samples were obtained from the ongoing ImmuneRACE study (first 160 participants) and from about 1,300 subjects provided by 6 global collaborators. Sample metadata almost always included a de-identified subject ID, COVID-19 status, age in years and sex. Where HLA class I and class II types were available, the types were taken from metadata supplied by the sample provider, not from assay-based typing.

The CDR1 and CDR2 encoded by the germline V gene are MGHRA and YSYEKL. The CDR3 contains 15 residues, cysteine and phenylalanine counted. The sequence is cut down to CDR3 DNA, 45 bases in frame from base 1. Trimming takes 3 bases from V and 5 bases from J, and the germline ends sit 16 bases apart. Here is what the overall study found, with its caveats: The quantity of clinical and demographic metadata differed by source and by participant and was supplied without curation.

As for this clone: The clone's antigen remains unknown. Base qualities were left out, and no much larger clone turns up one base away.

TCRbeta CDR3 regions were amplified from genomic DNA using the immunoSEQ Assay, a bias-controlled multiplex PCR. Per the authors' processing: The number of nucleated cells in each sample was estimated from the amplification of reference gene primers within the assay. To quantify the absolute abundance of each unique TCRbeta CDR3 rearrangement, sequence reads were collapsed and filtered. For each sample, productive Simpson clonality was calculated by taking the square root of Simpson's diversity index across productive rearrangements. TCRdb holds this immuneACCESS table with in-frame rearrangements only. Some clones are missing; in checked studies, unresolved V genes explain under half, and the rest has no known cause. That table supplies the V and J calls and clone size; D and trimming were determined from the DNA. Present in this sample are 350,000 to 550,000 clones, nearly 90% of which were seen just once. Over 1.5% of the sample lies in the top ten.

In the prospective study, participants were roughly 18 to 95 years old, resided in fewer than 25 geographic areas of the United States, and were enrolled through a virtual design. In the prospective study, participants were assigned to cohorts based on the clinical history participants reported in a screening survey and a study questionnaire. In the prospective study, mobile phlebotomists collected whole blood, serum and a nasopharyngeal or oropharyngeal swab from each participant. Over an approximately 2-month period, participants in the prospective study had the option of providing additional blood draws and questionnaires. Blood samples from the prospective study were shipped frozen or at room temperature prior to DNA extraction.

The TCR originated in a woman between 18 and 30 years old with acute COVID-19. The rearrangement joined TRBV4-1 to TRBJ2-5; 7 matching bases give a weak D call of TRBD2. The sample comprised PBMCs or T cells enriched from blood (not recorded which). The bases read TGCGCCAGCAGCCAGTGGGGGGGCCTGGGGGAGACCCAGTACTTC. This is translated as CASSQWGGLGETQYF.